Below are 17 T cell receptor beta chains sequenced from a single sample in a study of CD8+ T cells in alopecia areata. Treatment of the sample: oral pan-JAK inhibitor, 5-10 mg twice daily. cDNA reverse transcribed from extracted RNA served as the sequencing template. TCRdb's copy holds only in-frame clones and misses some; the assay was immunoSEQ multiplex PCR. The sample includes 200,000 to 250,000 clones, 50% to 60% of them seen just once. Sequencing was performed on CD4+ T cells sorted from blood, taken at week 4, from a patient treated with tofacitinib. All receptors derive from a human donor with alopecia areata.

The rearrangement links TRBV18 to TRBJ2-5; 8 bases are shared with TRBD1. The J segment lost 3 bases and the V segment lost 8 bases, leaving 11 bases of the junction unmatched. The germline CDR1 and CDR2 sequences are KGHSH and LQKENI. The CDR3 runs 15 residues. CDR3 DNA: TGTGCCAGCCAGTGGAGACAGGGGCCGAAAGAGACCCAGTACTTC. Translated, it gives CASQWRQGPKETQYF.

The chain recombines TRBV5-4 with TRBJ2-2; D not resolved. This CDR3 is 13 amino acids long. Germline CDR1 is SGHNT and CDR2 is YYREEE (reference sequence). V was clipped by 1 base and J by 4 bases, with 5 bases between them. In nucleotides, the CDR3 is TGTGCCAGCAGCTTGTTGTCCACCGGGGAGCTGTTTTTT. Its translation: CASSLLSTGELFF.

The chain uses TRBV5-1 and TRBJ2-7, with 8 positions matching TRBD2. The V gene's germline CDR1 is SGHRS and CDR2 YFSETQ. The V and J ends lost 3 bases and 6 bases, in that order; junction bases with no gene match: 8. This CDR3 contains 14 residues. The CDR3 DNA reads TGCGCCAGCAGCTCCGGGACTAGACCCATCGAGCAGTACTTC. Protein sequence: CASSSGTRPIEQYF.

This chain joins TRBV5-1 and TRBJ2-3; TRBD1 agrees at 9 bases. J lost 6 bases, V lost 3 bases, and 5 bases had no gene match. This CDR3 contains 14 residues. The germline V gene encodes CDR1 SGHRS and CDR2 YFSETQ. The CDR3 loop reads CASSSGQGLDTQYF. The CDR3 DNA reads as TGCGCCAGCAGCTCGGGACAGGGTTTGGATACGCAGTATTTT.

The CDR3 DNA is TGTGCCAGCAGCTTGATCGACGGCGGGGCAGAGCAGTACTTC. Its protein is CASSLIDGGAEQYF. The chain is built from TRBV5-6 and TRBJ2-7; D might be TRBD2 (6 bases). Trimming took off 1 base at V and 7 bases at J, with 15 bases between the two ends. CDR1 and CDR2 (germline): SGHDT, YYEEEE. The CDR3 spans 14 residues.

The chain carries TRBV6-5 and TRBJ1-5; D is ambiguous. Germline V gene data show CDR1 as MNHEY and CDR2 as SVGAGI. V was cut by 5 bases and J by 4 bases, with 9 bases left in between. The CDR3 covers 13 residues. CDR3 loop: CASSGSLNQPQHF. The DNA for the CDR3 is TGTGCCAGCAGTGGCAGTCTTAATCAGCCCCAGCATTTT.

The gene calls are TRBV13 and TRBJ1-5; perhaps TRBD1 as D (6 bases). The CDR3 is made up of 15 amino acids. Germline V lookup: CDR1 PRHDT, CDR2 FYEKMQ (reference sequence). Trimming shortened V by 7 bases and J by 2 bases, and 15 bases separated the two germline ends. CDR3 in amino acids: CASNNKDRGNQPQHF. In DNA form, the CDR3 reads TGTGCCAGCAACAACAAGGACAGAGGCAATCAGCCCCAGCATTTT.

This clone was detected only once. DNA of the CDR3: TGTGCCAGCAGTCCGAGACAGGGGTCGAGCGGGACCCAGTACTTC. It yields the protein CASSPRQGSSGTQYF. The rearrangement joins TRBV2 to TRBJ2-5, with TRBD1 identical over 8 bases. The CDR3 spans 15 residues. CDR1 and CDR2 (germline): SNHLY, FYNNEI. V was clipped by 5 bases and J by 7 bases; unmatched bases: 12. The full variable domain, its missing parts supplied by reference TRBV2 and TRBJ2-5, is EPEVTQTPSHQVTQMGQEVILRCVPISNHLYFYWYRQILGQKVEFLVSFYNNEISEKSEIFDDQFSVERPDGSNFTLKIRSTKLEDSAMYFCASSPRQGSSGTQYFGPGTRLLVL.

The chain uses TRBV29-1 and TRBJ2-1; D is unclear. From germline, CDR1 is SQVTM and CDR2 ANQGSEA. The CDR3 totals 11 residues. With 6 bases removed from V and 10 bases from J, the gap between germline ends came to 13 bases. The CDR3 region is CSVPAHREQFF. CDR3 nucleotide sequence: TGCAGCGTACCCGCTCATCGGGAGCAGTTCTTC.

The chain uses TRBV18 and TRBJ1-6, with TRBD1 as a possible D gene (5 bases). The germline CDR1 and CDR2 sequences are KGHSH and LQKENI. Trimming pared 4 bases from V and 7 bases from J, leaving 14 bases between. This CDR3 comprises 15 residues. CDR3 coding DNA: TGTGCCAGCTCACTTGGGACCGACGGGAATTCACCCCTCCACTTT. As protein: CASSLGTDGNSPLHF.

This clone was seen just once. The chain's CDR3 is CASSRPGGAYEQYF. The CDR3, as DNA: TGCGCCAGCAGCCGACCTGGGGGCGCCTACGAGCAGTACTTC. The chain joins TRBV5-1 to TRBJ2-7; a possible D gene is TRBD1 (6 bases). The CDR3 loop spans 14 amino acids. The germline CDR1 and CDR2 sequences are SGHRS and YFSETQ. V shed 4 bases and J shed 2 bases, with 13 bases lying between them.

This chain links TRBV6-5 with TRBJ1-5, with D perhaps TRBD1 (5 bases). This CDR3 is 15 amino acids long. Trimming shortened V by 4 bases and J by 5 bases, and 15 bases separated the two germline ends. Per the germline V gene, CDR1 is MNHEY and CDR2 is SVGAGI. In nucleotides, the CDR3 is TGTGCCAGCAGTTGGACGGGGGGGATAGATCAGCCCCAGCATTTT. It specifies CASSWTGGIDQPQHF.

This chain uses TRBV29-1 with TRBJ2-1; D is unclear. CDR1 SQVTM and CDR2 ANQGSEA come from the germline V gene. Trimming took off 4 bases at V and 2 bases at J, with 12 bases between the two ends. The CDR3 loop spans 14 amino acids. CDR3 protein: CSVGRAATYNEQFF. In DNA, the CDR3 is TGCAGCGTTGGTCGGGCAGCTACCTACAATGAGCAGTTCTTC.

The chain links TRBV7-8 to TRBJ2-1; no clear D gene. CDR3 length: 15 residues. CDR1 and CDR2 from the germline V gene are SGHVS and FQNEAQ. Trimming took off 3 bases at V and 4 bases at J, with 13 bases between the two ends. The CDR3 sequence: CASSFTPIRYNEQFF. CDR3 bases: TGTGCCAGCAGCTTTACCCCAATTAGGTACAATGAGCAGTTCTTC.

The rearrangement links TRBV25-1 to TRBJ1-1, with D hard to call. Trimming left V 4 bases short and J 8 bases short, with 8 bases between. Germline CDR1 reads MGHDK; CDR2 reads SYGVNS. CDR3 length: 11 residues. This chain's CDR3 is CASSVQEEAFF. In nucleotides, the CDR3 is TGTGCCAGCAGTGTCCAGGAGGAAGCTTTCTTT.

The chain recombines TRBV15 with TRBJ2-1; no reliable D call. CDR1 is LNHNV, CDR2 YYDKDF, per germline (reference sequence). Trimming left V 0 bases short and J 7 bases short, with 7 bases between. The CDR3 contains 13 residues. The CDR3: CATSRETRNEQFF. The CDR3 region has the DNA TGTGCCACCAGCAGAGAAACAAGAAATGAGCAGTTCTTC.

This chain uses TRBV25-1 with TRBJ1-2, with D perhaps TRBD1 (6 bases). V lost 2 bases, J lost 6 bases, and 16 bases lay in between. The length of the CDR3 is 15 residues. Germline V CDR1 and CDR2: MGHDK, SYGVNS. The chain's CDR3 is CASSERTGRDNGYTF. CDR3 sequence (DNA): TGTGCCAGCAGTGAAAGAACGGGACGGGACAATGGCTACACCTTC.